This TCR beta chain appears in the sequencing data of a study of T cell clonality in common variable immunodeficiency. Study results and limitations: CVID subjects had higher TCRbeta clonality than healthy controls, most marked in about a third.

The table came from immunoSEQ multiplex PCR; TCRdb's copy has only in-frame clones and leaves some out. The sample shows some 40,000 clones, none of them appearing just once. Both groups were predominantly of Caucasian heritage. This clone was seen repeatedly, ten times or more. Antigen specificity is unknown. The read finishes 3 residues shy of the CDR3 end, and the germline J gene is used to complete it. This CDR3 has 15 residues. Germline assignment: CDR1 LNHDA and CDR2 SQIVND (reference sequence). The J segment lost 2 bases and the V segment lost 2 bases, leaving 5 bases of the junction unmatched. The chain joins TRBV19 to TRBJ2-7, with 8 bases fitting TRBD1. The sequencing input was peripheral blood mononuclear cells. The origin of this receptor is a person between 18 and 75 years old in good health. CDR3 sequence reads: CASSISGTGPYEQYF. Incomplete CDR3 DNA: TGTGCCAGTAGTATATCCGGGACAGGACCCTACGAG.